Listed below are T cell receptor beta chains from one sample, sequenced in a study of blood T cell repertoires in COVID-19. Clones were read by immunoSEQ multiplex PCR, and TCRdb kept only the in-frame ones, dropping some. The sample records 300,000 or so clones, 75% to 95% being singletons. Specimen: PBMCs or T cells enriched from blood (not recorded which). Source of these receptors: a woman in her thirties who had recovered from COVID-19. Both conserved end residues are part of each CDR3. The order of the fields is V gene, clone size, J gene, D gene, CDR3 protein, CDR3 DNA. D genes are given only for firm matches. Some rows have no size entry. The others give once, few or many, or a class for an expanded clone.

V: TRBV13
size: -
J: TRBJ2-7
D: -
CDR3: CASSPHGQGIWGEQYF
DNA: TGTGCCAGCAGCCCCCATGGGCAGGGCATATGGGGCGAGCAGTACTTC

V: TRBV3-1/TRBV3-2
size: -
J: TRBJ2-1
D: -
CDR3: CASRTCLVNYNEQFF
DNA: TGTGCCAGCCGGACTTGTCTAGTTAACTACAATGAGCAGTTCTTC

V: TRBV7-9
size: -
J: TRBJ2-1
D: -
CDR3: CASSFSLALDEQFF
DNA: TGTGCCAGCAGCTTTAGTCTAGCTCTCGATGAGCAGTTCTTC

V: TRBV24-1
size: -
J: TRBJ1-5
D: TRBD1
CDR3: CATSDAGTGNQPQHF
DNA: TGTGCCACCAGTGATGCCGGGACAGGGAATCAGCCCCAGCATTTT

V: TRBV9
size: -
J: TRBJ1-6
D: -
CDR3: CASSVGSSYNSPLHF
DNA: TGTGCCAGCAGCGTCGGGAGCTCCTATAATTCACCCCTCCACTTT

V: TRBV27
size: -
J: TRBJ2-7
D: -
CDR3: CASKRGFASSYEQYF
DNA: TGTGCCAGCAAAAGGGGCTTCGCTAGCTCCTACGAGCAGTACTTC

V: TRBV11-3
size: -
J: TRBJ2-1
D: -
CDR3: CASSLDLAGNNEQFF
DNA: TGTGCCAGCAGCTTAGACCTCGCAGGCAACAATGAGCAGTTCTTC

V: TRBV28
size: -
J: TRBJ2-7
D: TRBD1
CDR3: CATRQGVYEQYF
DNA: TGTGCCACCAGACAGGGGGTCTACGAGCAGTACTTC

V: TRBV12-3/TRBV12-4
size: -
J: TRBJ1-1
D: -
CDR3: CASSPSEAFF
DNA: TGTGCCAGCAGTCCTAGCGAAGCTTTCTTT

V: TRBV6-5
size: few
J: TRBJ1-2
D: TRBD1
CDR3: CASSTGQGVGYTF
DNA: TGTGCCAGCAGCACGGGACAGGGGGTAGGCTACACCTTC

V: TRBV18
size: -
J: TRBJ2-3
D: -
CDR3: CASSPPQGGPAGDTQYF
DNA: TGTGCCAGCTCACCACCGCAGGGGGGACCAGCGGGAGATACGCAGTATTTT

V: TRBV6-4
size: -
J: TRBJ1-6
D: -
CDR3: CASSDGQGNSPLHF
DNA: TGTGCCAGCAGTGACGGACAAGGGAATTCACCCCTCCACTTT

V: TRBV11-2
size: -
J: TRBJ2-3
D: TRBD1
CDR3: CASSSGTGGTDTQYF
DNA: TGTGCCAGCAGCTCCGGGACAGGAGGCACAGATACGCAGTATTTT

V: TRBV6-5
size: -
J: TRBJ2-1
D: -
CDR3: CASSYSSSEDEQFF
DNA: TGTGCCAGCAGTTACTCGTCCTCCGAGGATGAGCAGTTCTTC

V: TRBV28
size: -
J: TRBJ2-4
D: TRBD1
CDR3: CASSPQGAGRTKNIQYF
DNA: TGTGCCAGCAGCCCCCAGGGGGCAGGGCGAACCAAAAACATTCAGTACTTC

V: TRBV19
size: -
J: TRBJ2-7
D: TRBD1
CDR3: CASRYRSSGQGTYEQYF
DNA: TGTGCCAGTAGATACAGGTCGTCGGGACAGGGGACCTACGAGCAGTACTTC

V: TRBV7-2
size: -
J: TRBJ2-7
D: -
CDR3: CASSPHLGQSYEQYF
DNA: TGTGCCAGCAGCCCTCACCTAGGACAGTCCTACGAGCAGTACTTC

V: TRBV7-2
size: once
J: TRBJ2-1
D: TRBD2
CDR3: CASSPRLAEAYNEQFF
DNA: TGTGCCAGCAGCCCAAGACTAGCGGAAGCGTACAATGAGCAGTTCTTC

V: TRBV10-1
size: -
J: TRBJ2-2
D: -
CDR3: CASSVGEAAGELFF
DNA: TGCGCCAGCAGTGTTGGTGAGGCGGCCGGGGAGCTGTTTTTT

V: TRBV18
size: -
J: TRBJ2-7
D: -
CDR3: CASSPPGLSGEQYF
DNA: TGTGCCAGCTCACCACCAGGGCTCAGCGGCGAGCAGTACTTC

V: TRBV7-9
size: -
J: TRBJ1-1
D: TRBD1
CDR3: CASSDRQGARGTEAFF
DNA: TGTGCCAGCAGCGACCGACAGGGGGCGCGGGGCACTGAAGCTTTCTTT

V: TRBV27
size: -
J: TRBJ1-4
D: -
CDR3: CASSSPLATNEKLFF
DNA: TGTGCCAGCAGTTCACCTTTAGCAACTAATGAAAAACTGTTTTTT

V: TRBV24-1
size: -
J: TRBJ2-7
D: -
CDR3: CATSGGRGSYEQYF
DNA: TGTGCCACCAGTGGGGGCAGGGGCTCCTACGAGCAGTACTTC

V: TRBV15
size: -
J: TRBJ2-7
D: TRBD1
CDR3: CATSRDTTGGWEQYF
DNA: TGTGCCACCAGCAGAGATACAACAGGGGGCTGGGAGCAGTACTTC

V: TRBV5-1
size: -
J: TRBJ2-7
D: -
CDR3: CASSLAGIGGYPYEQYF
DNA: TGCGCCAGCAGCTTGGCCGGGATAGGGGGTTACCCCTACGAGCAGTACTTC

V: TRBV2
size: -
J: TRBJ2-1
D: TRBD2
CDR3: CASRPEPRAGDNEQFF
DNA: TGTGCCAGCAGACCTGAACCCCGAGCGGGGGACAATGAGCAGTTCTTC

V: TRBV12-3/TRBV12-4
size: -
J: TRBJ1-2
D: -
CDR3: CASNLGSNYGYTF
DNA: TGTGCCAGCAACCTGGGCAGCAACTATGGCTACACCTTC

V: TRBV25-1
size: -
J: TRBJ2-7
D: TRBD1
CDR3: CASSEPDRVHEQYF
DNA: TGTGCCAGCAGTGAACCGGACAGGGTCCACGAGCAGTACTTC

V: TRBV19
size: -
J: TRBJ1-1
D: -
CDR3: CASSYQGRTEAFF
DNA: TGTGCCAGTAGCTATCAGGGTCGCACTGAAGCTTTCTTT

V: TRBV11-2
size: -
J: TRBJ2-1
D: -
CDR3: CASSTRGGQSLNEQFF
DNA: TGTGCCAGCAGCACTAGGGGAGGCCAATCGCTCAATGAGCAGTTCTTC

V: TRBV27
size: -
J: TRBJ1-4
D: -
CDR3: CASSMAGATNEKLFF
DNA: TGTGCCAGCTCTATGGCGGGGGCAACTAATGAAAAACTGTTTTTT

V: TRBV10-3
size: -
J: TRBJ1-1
D: -
CDR3: CAISESRDTEAFF
DNA: TGTGCCATCAGTGAGTCCCGGGACACTGAAGCTTTCTTT

V: TRBV5-4
size: -
J: TRBJ2-7
D: TRBD2
CDR3: CASSLGLAGTYEQYF
DNA: TGTGCCAGCAGCTTGGGTCTAGCGGGGACCTACGAGCAGTACTTC

V: TRBV2
size: -
J: TRBJ1-2
D: -
CDR3: CASSEVVSVTGYTF
DNA: TGTGCCAGCAGTGAAGTGGTTTCAGTCACCGGCTACACCTTC

V: TRBV4-3
size: -
J: TRBJ2-1
D: TRBD2
CDR3: CASSQDGLAGGKNEQFF
DNA: TGCGCCAGCAGCCAAGACGGACTAGCGGGAGGGAAGAATGAGCAGTTCTTC